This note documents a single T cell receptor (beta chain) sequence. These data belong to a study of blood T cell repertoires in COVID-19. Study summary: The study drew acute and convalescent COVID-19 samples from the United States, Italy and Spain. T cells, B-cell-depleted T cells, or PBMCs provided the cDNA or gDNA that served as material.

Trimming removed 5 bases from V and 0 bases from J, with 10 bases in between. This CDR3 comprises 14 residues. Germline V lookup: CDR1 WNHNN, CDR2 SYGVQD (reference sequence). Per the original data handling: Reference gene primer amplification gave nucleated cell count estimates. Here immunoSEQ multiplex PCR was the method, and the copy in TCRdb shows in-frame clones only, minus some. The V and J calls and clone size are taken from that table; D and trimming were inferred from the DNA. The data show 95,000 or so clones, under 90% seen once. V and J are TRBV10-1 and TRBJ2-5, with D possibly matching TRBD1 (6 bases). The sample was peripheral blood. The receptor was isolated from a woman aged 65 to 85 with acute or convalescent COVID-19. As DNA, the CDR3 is TGCGCCAGCAGTTCCTACAGGGACCAAGAGACCCAGTACTTC. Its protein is CASSSYRDQETQYF.